This record looks at one T cell receptor (beta chain) sequence and its context. The data derive from a study of blood T cells in healthy people across ages. A second about 7 to 12 cycle PCR used barcoded and J-beta primers. TCRdb processed the 5' RACE reads anew with MiXCR; each CDR3 protein has one entry. Of around 800,000 distinct CDR3 sequences listed, roughly 24% were seen once; the top ten hold approximately 2.9%. The same data also went into a second study, on T cells of mothers and their children.

This clonotype originated in a boy between 5 and 17 years old in good health. The sequencing input was blood.

This CDR3 reads CASSYSPSTDTQYF. CDR3 DNA: TGTGCCAGCAGTTACTCACCTAGCACAGATACGCAGTATTTT. This rearrangement joins TRBV6-2 or TRBV6-3 to TRBJ2-3, with D unclear. Per the germline V gene, CDR1 is MNHEY and CDR2 is SVGEGT. V dropped 0 bases and J dropped 0 bases, with 4 bases sitting between them. The CDR3 consists of 14 residues.